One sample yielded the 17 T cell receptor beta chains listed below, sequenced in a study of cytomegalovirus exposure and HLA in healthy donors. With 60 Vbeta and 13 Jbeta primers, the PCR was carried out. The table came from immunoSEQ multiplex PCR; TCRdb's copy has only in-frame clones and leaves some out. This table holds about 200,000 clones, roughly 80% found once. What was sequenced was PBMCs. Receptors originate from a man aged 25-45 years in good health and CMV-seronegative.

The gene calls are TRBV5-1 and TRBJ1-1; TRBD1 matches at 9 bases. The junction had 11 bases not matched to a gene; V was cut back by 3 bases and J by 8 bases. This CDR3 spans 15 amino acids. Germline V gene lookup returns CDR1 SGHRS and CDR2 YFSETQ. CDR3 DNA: TGCGCCAGCAGCTCGCTGGTGACAGGGGGGACGGAAGCTTTCTTT. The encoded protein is CASSSLVTGGTEAFF.

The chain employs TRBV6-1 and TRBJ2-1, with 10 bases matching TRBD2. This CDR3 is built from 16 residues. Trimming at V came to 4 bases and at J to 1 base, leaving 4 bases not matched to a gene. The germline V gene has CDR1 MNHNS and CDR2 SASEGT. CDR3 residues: CASSAQRGGSYNEQFF. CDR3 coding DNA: TGTGCCAGCAGTGCACAGCGGGGGGGTTCCTACAATGAGCAGTTCTTC.

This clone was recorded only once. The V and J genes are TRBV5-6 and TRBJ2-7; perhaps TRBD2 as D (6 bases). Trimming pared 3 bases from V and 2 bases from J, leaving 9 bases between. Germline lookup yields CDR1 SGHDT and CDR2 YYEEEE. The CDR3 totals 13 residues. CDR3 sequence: CASSWRETYEQYF. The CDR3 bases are TGTGCCAGCAGCTGGAGGGAGACCTACGAGCAGTACTTC.

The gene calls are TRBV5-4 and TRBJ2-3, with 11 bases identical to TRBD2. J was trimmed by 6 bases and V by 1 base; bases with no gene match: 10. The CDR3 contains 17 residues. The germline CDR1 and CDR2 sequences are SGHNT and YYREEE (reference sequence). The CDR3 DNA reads TGTGCCAGCAGCTTGCGACTAGCGGGAAACGACGGTGATACGCAGTATTTT. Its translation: CASSLRLAGNDGDTQYF.

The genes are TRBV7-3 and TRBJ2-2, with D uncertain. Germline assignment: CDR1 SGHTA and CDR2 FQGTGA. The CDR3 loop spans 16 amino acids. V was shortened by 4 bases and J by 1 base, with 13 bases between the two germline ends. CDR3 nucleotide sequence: TGTGCCAGCAGCTCGACCACCTCAGGGAACACCGGGGAGCTGTTTTTT. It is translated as CASSSTTSGNTGELFF. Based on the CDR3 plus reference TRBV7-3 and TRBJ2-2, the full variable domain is GAGVSQTPSNKVTEKGKYVELRCDPISGHTALYWYRQSLGQGPEFLIYFQGTGAADDSGLPNDRFFAVRPEGSVSTLKIQRTERGDSAVYLCASSSTTSGNTGELFFGEGSRLTVL.

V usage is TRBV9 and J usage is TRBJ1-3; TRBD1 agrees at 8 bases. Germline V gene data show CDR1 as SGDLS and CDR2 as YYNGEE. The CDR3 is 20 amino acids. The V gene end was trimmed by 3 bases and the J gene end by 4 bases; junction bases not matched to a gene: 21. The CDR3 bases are TGTGCCAGCAGCGCTCCATATCGCACCGGGACAGGCCTCGAAGGAAACACCATATATTTT. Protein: CASSAPYRTGTGLEGNTIYF.

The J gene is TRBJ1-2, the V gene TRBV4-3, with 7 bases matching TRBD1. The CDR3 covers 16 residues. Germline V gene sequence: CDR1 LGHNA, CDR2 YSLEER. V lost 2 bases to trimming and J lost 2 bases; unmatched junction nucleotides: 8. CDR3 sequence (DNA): TGCGCCAGCAGCCAACAGACAGGGTCCGGAAACTATGGCTACACCTTC. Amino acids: CASSQQTGSGNYGYTF.

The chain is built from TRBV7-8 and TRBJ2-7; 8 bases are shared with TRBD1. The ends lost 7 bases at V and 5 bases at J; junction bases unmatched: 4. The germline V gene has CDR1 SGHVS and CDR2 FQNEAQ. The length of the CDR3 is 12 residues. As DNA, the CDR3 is TGTGCCAGCAACAAACAGGGGGACGAGCAGTACTTC. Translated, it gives CASNKQGDEQYF.

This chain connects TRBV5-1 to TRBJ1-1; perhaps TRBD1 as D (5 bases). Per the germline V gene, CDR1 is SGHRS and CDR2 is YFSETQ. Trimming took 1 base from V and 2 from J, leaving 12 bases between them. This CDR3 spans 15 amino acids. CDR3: CASSLWSGINTEAFF. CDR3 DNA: TGCGCCAGCAGCTTGTGGTCAGGGATCAACACTGAAGCTTTCTTT.

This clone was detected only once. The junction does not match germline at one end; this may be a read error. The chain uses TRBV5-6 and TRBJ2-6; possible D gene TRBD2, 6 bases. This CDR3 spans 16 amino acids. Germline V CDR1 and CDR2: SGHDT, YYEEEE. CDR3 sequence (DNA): TGTGCCAGCAGCTTGAATCGGGGGACTGGGGCCAGCGTCCTGACTTTC. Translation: CASSLNRGTGASVLTF.

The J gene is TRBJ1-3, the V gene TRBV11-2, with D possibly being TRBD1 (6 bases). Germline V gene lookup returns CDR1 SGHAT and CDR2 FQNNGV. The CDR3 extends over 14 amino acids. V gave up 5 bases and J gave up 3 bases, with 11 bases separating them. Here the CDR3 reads CASSPGERGNTIYF. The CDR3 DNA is TGTGCCAGCAGCCCAGGGGAACGTGGAAACACCATATATTTT. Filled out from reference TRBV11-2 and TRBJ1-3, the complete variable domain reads EAGVAQSPRYKIIEKRQSVAFWCNPISGHATLYWYQQILGQGPKLLIQFQNNGVVDDSQLPKDRFSAERLKGVDSTLKIQPAKLEDSAVYLCASSPGERGNTIYFGEGSWLTVV.

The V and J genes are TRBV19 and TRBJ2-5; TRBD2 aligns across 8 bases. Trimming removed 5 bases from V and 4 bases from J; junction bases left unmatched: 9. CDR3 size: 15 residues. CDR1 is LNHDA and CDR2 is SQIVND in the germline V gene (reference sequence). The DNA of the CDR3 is TGTGCCAGTAGTGCCCCTAGAGCGGGGGTAGAGACCCAGTACTTC. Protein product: CASSAPRAGVETQYF.

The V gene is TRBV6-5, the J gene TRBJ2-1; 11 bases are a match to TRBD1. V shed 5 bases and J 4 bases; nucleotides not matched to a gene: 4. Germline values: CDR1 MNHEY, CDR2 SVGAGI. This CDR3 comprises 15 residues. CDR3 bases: TGTGCCAGCAGTGGGGACAGGGGGGCATACAATGAGCAGTTCTTC. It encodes CASSGDRGAYNEQFF.

In DNA, the CDR3 is TGTGCCTTAGGGGGCTCAGAATATGGCTACACCTTC. Protein sequence: CALGGSEYGYTF. V gene TRBV28 combines with J gene TRBJ1-2, with 7 nucleotides matching TRBD1. Trimming removed 11 bases from V and 5 bases from J; junction bases left unmatched: 8. CDR1 MDHEN and CDR2 SYDVKM come from the germline V gene. The CDR3 loop spans 12 amino acids.

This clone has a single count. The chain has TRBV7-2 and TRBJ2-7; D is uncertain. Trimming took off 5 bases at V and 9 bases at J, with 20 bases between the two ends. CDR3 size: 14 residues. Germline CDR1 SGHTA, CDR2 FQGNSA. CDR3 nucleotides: TGTGCCAGCAGCCCATCATCCATCCCCGAGCGGCAGTACTTC. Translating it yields CASSPSSIPERQYF.

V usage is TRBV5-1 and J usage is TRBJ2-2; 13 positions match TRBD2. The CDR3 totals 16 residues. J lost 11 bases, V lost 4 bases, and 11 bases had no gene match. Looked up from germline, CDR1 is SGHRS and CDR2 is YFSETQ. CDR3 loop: CASSTGRGLAGLELFF. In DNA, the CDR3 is TGCGCCAGCAGCACGGGGAGGGGACTAGCGGGGCTCGAGCTGTTTTTT.

This CDR3 reads CASSATGGIGTQYF. The CDR3 coding sequence is TGTGCCAGCAGTGCAACGGGGGGGATTGGGACCCAGTACTTC. This chain joins TRBV6-5 and TRBJ2-5; 8 bases map to TRBD2. The V gene's germline CDR1 is MNHEY and CDR2 SVGAGI. This CDR3 region has 14 residues. The V and J ends lost 5 bases and 7 bases, in that order; junction bases with no gene match: 9.